The next 32 T cell receptor beta chains were all read from a single sample in a study of early T cells in non-severe SARS-CoV-2 infection. Each CDR3 protein is one row after TCRdb ran MiXCR on the 5' RACE reads. The sample yields approximately 71,000 distinct CDR3 sequences, less than 15% seen once. The sequencing input was whole blood. These receptors were taken from an adult who was a healthcare worker with PCR-confirmed SARS-CoV-2 infection or an uninfected control (not recorded which).

This chain connects TRBV19 to TRBJ2-6; a weak D match, TRBD1 (5 bases). The V gene lost 6 bases and the J gene lost 1 base, with 16 bases spanning the gap. Looked up from germline, CDR1 is LNHDA and CDR2 is SQIVND (reference sequence). The CDR3 is 17 amino acids. The DNA for the CDR3 is TGTGCCAGTAGGCCTCCGGGCAGGGCATCTGGGGCCAACGTCCTGACTTTC. Residues: CASRPPGRASGANVLTF.

The sample holds a few counts of this clonotype. The chain couples TRBV11-2 to TRBJ2-2, with D possibly TRBD2 on 5 matching bases. Germline V gene sequence: CDR1 SGHAT, CDR2 FQNNGV. V lost 5 bases and J lost 5, with 15 bases in between. This CDR3 is built from 15 residues. DNA for the CDR3: TGTGCCAGCAGCCTGTCCAACCCGGGGACCGGGGAGCTGTTTTTT. Encoded protein: CASSLSNPGTGELFF.

The rearrangement joins TRBV10-3 to TRBJ1-5; D gene ambiguous. V was pared by 2 bases and J by 0 bases, with 5 bases between. The germline CDR1 and CDR2 sequences are ENHRY and SYGVKD. The length of the CDR3 is 14 residues. The chain's CDR3 is CAISEGDSNQPQHF. The CDR3 region has the DNA TGTGCCATCAGTGAGGGTGATAGCAATCAGCCCCAGCATTTT.

J is TRBJ2-3 and V is TRBV7-9, with D unclear. This CDR3 spans 15 amino acids. Trimming shortened V by 4 bases and J by 2 bases, and 13 bases separated the two germline ends. Germline CDR1 and CDR2: SEHNR and FQNEAQ (reference sequence). The CDR3 protein is CASSSSGRDTDTQYF. CDR3 in DNA: TGTGCCAGCAGCTCGAGTGGGCGAGACACAGATACGCAGTATTTT.

The chain carries TRBV29-1 and TRBJ1-1, with D perhaps matching TRBD1 (5 bases). The CDR3 consists of 13 residues. Germline CDR1 reads SQVTM; CDR2 reads ANQGSEA. Trimming stripped 3 bases from V and 0 bases from J, with 8 bases between. The CDR3 sequence: CSVEGRLNTEAFF. CDR3 sequence (DNA): TGCAGCGTTGAGGGACGGCTGAACACTGAAGCTTTCTTT.

This clonotype appeared many times. The genes are TRBV27 and TRBJ2-3; D is perhaps TRBD1 or TRBD2 (5 bases each). Trimming pared 5 bases from V and 4 bases from J, leaving 10 bases between. Germline assignment: CDR1 MNHEY and CDR2 SMNVEV (reference sequence). The CDR3 has 13 amino acids. In DNA, the CDR3 is TGTGCCAGCAGTGTTCAGGGACCAGATACGCAGTATTTT. This translates into CASSVQGPDTQYF.

This clonotype was observed a handful of times. The rearrangement uses TRBV5-1 and TRBJ2-7; a weak D match, TRBD2 (6 bases). This CDR3 is 14 amino acids long. Trimming stripped 0 bases from V and 6 bases from J, with 13 bases between. Looked up from germline, CDR1 is SGHRS and CDR2 is YFSETQ. Written as DNA, the CDR3 is TGCGCCAGCAGCTTGGTCGCGGGACCGGGCGAGCAGTACTTC. Amino acid sequence: CASSLVAGPGEQYF.

With regard to this clonotype: Relative to the germline gene, one junction end is altered; a read error may explain this. This sequence joins TRBV24-1 and TRBJ2-2; 14 bases agree with TRBD2. Germline CDR1 KGHDR, CDR2 SFDVKD. The CDR3 loop spans 20 amino acids. The CDR3 reads CATSDPTGTSGSGGTGEPFF. CDR3 DNA: TGTGCCACCAGTGATCCTACAGGGACTAGCGGGAGCGGCGGCACCGGGGAGCCGTTTTTT.

As for this clonotype: This may be a read error, as it is one base from a much larger clone. DNA of the CDR3: TGTGCCAGTAATTCAGGGGCCGGAAGAGTAAACACCGGGGAGCTGTTTTTT. It specifies CASNSGAGRVNTGELFF. The chain has TRBV19 and TRBJ2-2, with D possibly matching TRBD1 (6 bases). The CDR3 extends over 17 amino acids. V gave up 7 bases and J gave up 2 bases, with 20 bases separating them. CDR1 and CDR2 (germline): LNHDA, SQIVND (reference sequence).

This clonotype came up a few times. The V gene is TRBV12-3 or TRBV12-4, the J gene TRBJ2-3; the D gene is possibly TRBD2 (5 bases). There are 15 residues in the CDR3. Trimming took 6 bases from V and 1 from J, leaving 14 bases between them. CDR3 protein: CASSPSSIGTDTQYF. The CDR3 nucleotides are TGTGCCAGCAGCCCATCTAGCATAGGCACAGATACGCAGTATTTT.

This chain links TRBV24-1 with TRBJ2-5, with TRBD2 matching over 13 bases. This CDR3 has 15 amino acids. Germline V gene sequence: CDR1 KGHDR, CDR2 SFDVKD. The junction had 5 bases not matched to a gene; V was cut back by 9 bases and J by 2 bases. CDR3 region: CATAGLAGEQETQYF. For the CDR3, the DNA is TGTGCCACCGCCGGACTAGCGGGAGAGCAAGAGACCCAGTACTTC.

This clonotype was found many times. The chain combines TRBV7-3 with TRBJ2-5; the D gene is possibly TRBD1 (6 bases). CDR3 length: 14 residues. V shed 4 bases and J shed 5 bases, with 14 bases lying between them. Looked up from germline, CDR1 is SGHTA and CDR2 is FQGTGA. CDR3 region: CASSSAGGQETQYF. CDR3 DNA sequence: TGTGCCAGCAGCTCCGCTGGGGGCCAGGAGACCCAGTACTTC.

The chain couples TRBV24-1 to TRBJ2-6, with D possibly matching TRBD1 (5 bases). Germline CDR1 and CDR2: KGHDR and SFDVKD. CDR3 size: 16 residues. V shed 2 bases and J shed 2 bases, with 9 bases lying between them. The DNA for the CDR3 is TGTGCCACCAGTGATTCTCAGGGAACTGGGGCCAACGTCCTGACTTTC. This sequence encodes CATSDSQGTGANVLTF.

The chain recombines TRBV25-1 with TRBJ2-1, with 10 nucleotides matching TRBD2. With V trimmed by 2 bases and J by 3 bases, 7 bases remained unmatched. Germline-derived CDR1 and CDR2 are MGHDK and SYGVNS. This CDR3 contains 17 residues. The CDR3 DNA reads TGTGCCAGCAGTGAACTGACCGGGACTAGCGACTACAATGAGCAGTTCTTC. Its translation: CASSELTGTSDYNEQFF.

This chain joins TRBV18 and TRBJ1-2; D gene unclear. There are 13 residues in the CDR3. Germline V gene sequence: CDR1 KGHSH, CDR2 LQKENI. Trimming took off 3 bases at V and 12 bases at J, with 17 bases between the two ends. CDR3 DNA sequence: TGTGCCAGCTCACCCGAGGGTTTACCAGGCCACACCTTC. This sequence encodes CASSPEGLPGHTF. The full variable domain, rest sourced from reference TRBV18 and TRBJ1-2, is NAGVMQNPRHLVRRRGQEARLRCSPMKGHSHVYWYRQLPEEGLKFMVYLQKENIIDESGMPKERFSAEFPKEGPSILRIQQVVRGDSAAYFCASSPEGLPGHTFGSGTRLTVV.

The rearrangement uses TRBV10-2 and TRBJ2-1, with D perhaps being TRBD1 or TRBD2 (5 bases each). The CDR3 contains 12 residues. Germline assignment: CDR1 WSHSY and CDR2 SAAADI. V dropped 6 bases and J dropped 2 bases, with 5 bases sitting between them. The DNA for the CDR3 is TGCGCCAGCAGGGGGGCCTACAATGAGCAGTTCTTC. This sequence encodes CASRGAYNEQFF.

V usage is TRBV30 and J usage is TRBJ2-3; D not resolved. V gave up 0 bases and J gave up 2 bases, with 6 bases separating them. The length of the CDR3 is 13 residues. Looked up from germline, CDR1 is GTSNPN and CDR2 is SVGIG (reference sequence). The CDR3 DNA reads as TGTGCCTGGAGTGTGCCTCTCACAGATACGCAGTATTTT. This sequence encodes CAWSVPLTDTQYF.

The rearrangement joins TRBV3-1 to TRBJ1-1; possible D gene TRBD1, 5 bases. The CDR3 is 12 residues long. The germline V gene encodes CDR1 LGHDT and CDR2 YNNKEL (reference sequence). The germline V and J ends were trimmed by 7 bases and 2 bases, with 8 bases remaining between them. Here the CDR3 reads CASNQGNTEAFF. CDR3 nucleotides: TGTGCCAGCAACCAGGGAAACACTGAAGCTTTCTTT.

This clonotype was counted between two and nine times. The genes are TRBV7-2 and TRBJ1-6; 8 positions agree with TRBD1. The ends lost 4 bases at V and 12 bases at J; junction bases unmatched: 8. There are 14 residues in the CDR3. CDR1 is SGHTA and CDR2 is FQGNSA in the germline V gene. The CDR3, as DNA: TGTGCCAGCAGCTCTGGACAGGGTGGGGGACCCCTCCACTTT. Translation gives CASSSGQGGGPLHF.

The V gene is TRBV30, the J gene TRBJ2-1; D remains ambiguous. Between the trimmed V and J ends, which lost 3 bases and 8 bases, there was a span of 20 bases. The CDR3 runs 15 residues. Germline V gives CDR1 GTSNPN, CDR2 SVGIG (reference sequence). CDR3 loop: CAWSNPFDHRYEQFF. As DNA, the CDR3 is TGTGCCTGGAGCAATCCTTTCGACCACCGGTATGAGCAGTTCTTC.

This rearrangement joins TRBV5-1 to TRBJ1-5; perhaps TRBD1 as D (6 bases). Germline-derived CDR1 and CDR2 are SGHRS and YFSETQ. V was trimmed by 0 bases and J by 5 bases, leaving 9 bases between them. The CDR3 runs 14 residues. The CDR3 loop reads CASSLAGAHQPQHF. DNA for the CDR3: TGCGCCAGCAGCTTGGCGGGGGCTCATCAGCCCCAGCATTTT. Drawing the rest from reference TRBV5-1 and TRBJ1-5, the complete variable domain is KAGVTQTPRYLIKTRGQQVTLSCSPISGHRSVSWYQQTPGQGLQFLFEYFSETQRNKGNFPGRFSGRQFSNSRSEMNVSTLELGDSALYLCASSLAGAHQPQHFGDGTRLSIL.

The chain has TRBV7-3 and TRBJ2-1, with D possibly called TRBD1 or TRBD2 (5 bases each). The CDR3 contains 15 residues. The V and J ends lost 5 bases and 8 bases respectively, with 19 bases between them. CDR1 SGHTA and CDR2 FQGTGA come from the germline V gene. CDR3 DNA: TGTGCCAGCAGCCGGGGCCGATCTGGCGACCATGAGCAGTTCTTC. This sequence encodes CASSRGRSGDHEQFF.

This clonotype has a handful of counts. V usage is TRBV12-3 or TRBV12-4 and J usage is TRBJ2-3; tentatively, D is TRBD2 (5 bases). V gave up 5 bases and J gave up 7 bases, with 10 bases separating them. The CDR3 spans 12 residues. CDR3 nucleotides: TGTGCCAGCAGTCATAGCGAATATACGCAGTATTTT. It translates to CASSHSEYTQYF.

This clonotype was seen many times. V gene TRBV28 combines with J gene TRBJ2-5; D is unclear. The V and J ends lost 5 bases and 4 bases respectively, with 11 bases between them. CDR1 is MDHEN and CDR2 is SYDVKM in the germline V gene. The CDR3 is 13 residues long. The CDR3 loop is CASSGQRRETQYF. The CDR3 region has the DNA TGTGCCAGCAGTGGCCAAAGACGAGAGACCCAGTACTTC.

The chain couples TRBV27 to TRBJ1-1, with D possibly matching TRBD1 (6 bases). V shed 6 bases and J shed 1 base, with 15 bases lying between them. In germline, CDR1 is MNHEY, CDR2 SMNVEV (reference sequence). The CDR3 spans 15 residues. CDR3 sequence (DNA): TGTGCCAGCAGCAGGAGGGGGAACCGGAACACTGAAGCTTTCTTT. As protein: CASSRRGNRNTEAFF.

This clonotype was seen ten or more times. The chain combines TRBV27 with TRBJ1-5, with D perhaps matching TRBD1 (5 bases). The CDR3 runs to 15 residues. The V and J ends lost 6 bases and 2 bases respectively, with 14 bases between them. CDR1 is MNHEY, CDR2 SMNVEV, per germline (reference sequence). DNA for the CDR3: TGTGCCAGCAGCATTACAGGTTTCGGCAATCAGCCCCAGCATTTT. Protein: CASSITGFGNQPQHF.

The table lists this clonotype with a few counts. The J gene is TRBJ2-3, the V gene TRBV12-3 or TRBV12-4; D is ambiguous. The CDR3 has 15 amino acids. V lost 3 bases and J lost 1, with 11 bases in between. The CDR3 is CASSFPSSGTDTQYF. CDR3 nucleotides: TGTGCCAGCAGTTTTCCCTCGTCTGGCACAGATACGCAGTATTTT.

This clonotype was recorded many times. This chain links TRBV6-5 with TRBJ2-3, with TRBD2 matching 7 bases. The CDR3 has 15 residues. The germline V gene has CDR1 MNHEY and CDR2 SVGAGI. V shed 2 bases and J 2 bases; nucleotides not matched to a gene: 4. CDR3 bases: TGTGCCAGCAGTTACGGCGGGAGACTCACAGATACGCAGTATTTT. Its translation: CASSYGGRLTDTQYF.

Ten or more counts support this clonotype. J is TRBJ2-2 and V is TRBV7-2; a weak D match, TRBD2 (5 bases). CDR1 and CDR2 (germline): SGHTA, FQGNSA. V lost 1 base to trimming and J lost 5 bases, with 11 bases between them. The CDR3 spans 15 residues. The CDR3 nucleotides are TGTGCCAGCAGCTTAGAACGACTACTTACCGGGGAGCTGTTTTTT. Translated: CASSLERLLTGELFF. Using reference TRBV7-2 and TRBJ2-2 for the parts outside the CDR3, the full variable domain is GAGVSQSPSNKVTEKGKDVELRCDPISGHTALYWYRQSLGQGLEFLIYFQGNSAPDKSGLPSDRFSAERTGGSVSTLTIQRTQQEDSAVYLCASSLERLLTGELFFGEGSRLTVL.

This clonotype was seen repeatedly, ten times or more. The V gene is TRBV7-6, the J gene TRBJ1-2; 12 bases align to TRBD1. With 4 bases clipped from V and 12 bases from J, the junction kept 6 bases outside the gene matches. Germline V gene data show CDR1 as SGHVS and CDR2 as FNYEAQ. This CDR3 is 13 amino acids long. The CDR3 DNA reads TGTGCCAGCAGCTCGGGACAGGGGGCGGCCGACACCTTC. Translating it yields CASSSGQGAADTF.

The rearrangement uses TRBV6-2 or TRBV6-3 and TRBJ2-5, with 12 bases fitting TRBD2. Germline loops: CDR1 MNHEY, CDR2 SVGEGT. The junction had 8 bases not matched to a gene; V was cut back by 6 bases and J by 3 bases. The CDR3 loop spans 16 amino acids. The CDR3 nucleotides are TGTGCCAGCAGGCCCCGACTAGCGGGAGACAAAGAGACCCAGTACTTC. It yields the protein CASRPRLAGDKETQYF.

This clonotype was seen many times. V and J are TRBV3-1 and TRBJ2-7; the match to TRBD1 covers 10 bases. The CDR3 loop spans 14 amino acids. Germline lookup yields CDR1 LGHDT and CDR2 YNNKEL (reference sequence). The J segment lost 5 bases and the V segment lost 6 bases, leaving 7 bases of the junction unmatched. CDR3 loop: CASSYWDRGHEQYF. The CDR3 nucleotides are TGTGCCAGCAGTTACTGGGACAGGGGCCACGAGCAGTACTTC.